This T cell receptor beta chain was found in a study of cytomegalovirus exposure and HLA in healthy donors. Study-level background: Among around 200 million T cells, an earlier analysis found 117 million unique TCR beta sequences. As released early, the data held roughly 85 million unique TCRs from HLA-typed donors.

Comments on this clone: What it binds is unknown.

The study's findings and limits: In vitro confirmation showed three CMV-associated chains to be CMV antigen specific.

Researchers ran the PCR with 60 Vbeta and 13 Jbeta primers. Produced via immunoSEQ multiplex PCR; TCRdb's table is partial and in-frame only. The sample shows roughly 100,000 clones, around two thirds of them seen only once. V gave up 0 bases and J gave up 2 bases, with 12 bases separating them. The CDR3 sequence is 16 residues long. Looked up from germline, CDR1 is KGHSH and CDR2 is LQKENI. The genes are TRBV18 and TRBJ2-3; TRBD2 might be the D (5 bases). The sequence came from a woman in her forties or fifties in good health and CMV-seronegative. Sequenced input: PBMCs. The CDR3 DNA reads TGTGCCAGCTCACCACCGGTAGGGAGTTTCACAGATACGCAGTATTTT. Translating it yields CASSPPVGSFTDTQYF.